This T cell receptor beta chain derives from a study of cytomegalovirus exposure and HLA in healthy donors. Across the whole study: There were around 390 genotyped donors. Of these, about 81% fell in the genetic ancestry cluster associated with self-reported Caucasian donors.

The PCR was carried out with 60 Vbeta primers and 13 Jbeta primers. Using immunoSEQ multiplex PCR, the repertoire was profiled, and TCRdb retains in-frame clones only, with some absent. The data show about 140,000 clones, 80% seen once. General study findings and limits: CMV serostatus alone was available as immune exposure information.

Concerning this clone itself: Antigen: not known.

It was healthy bone marrow donors who served as donors. Sequencing used PBMCs. The sequence was collected from a man between 35 and 55 years old in good health and CMV-seronegative.

DNA of the CDR3: TGTGCCAGCAGCCTAGACCATAACTATGGCTACACCTTC. Translated, it gives CASSLDHNYGYTF. The rearrangement joins TRBV14 to TRBJ1-2; no definite D call. V lost 4 bases, J lost 1 base, and 7 bases lay in between. The germline V gene has CDR1 SGHDN and CDR2 FVKESK. There are 13 residues in the CDR3.